This T cell receptor (beta chain) is from a study of molecular identifiers for immune sequencing clone quantification. Study-level findings and limits: The study found clones above 20 RNA copies held over 99% of effector molecules and under 1% in naive cells.

The CDR3 length is 16 residues. V lost 3 bases, J lost 3 bases, and 6 bases stayed unmatched. Germline V gene data show CDR1 as SGHVS and CDR2 as FNYEAQ. This clonotype was recorded many times. Its cognate antigen is unknown. TCRdb ran MiXCR on the PCR reads and lists one entry per CDR3 protein. Counted here are 300,000 to 400,000 distinct CDR3 sequences, about a fifth occurring once; the ten biggest clones make up 0.75% to 0.85%. V gene TRBV7-6 combines with J gene TRBJ2-1, with 9 nucleotides matching TRBD2. The material sequenced was naive CD8+ T cells from blood, with Jurkat cell RNA spiked in. Subset here: FACS-sorted CD8+CD4-CCR7+CD45RA+ naive T cells. The TCR was taken from a human donor in good health. Some libraries in this study had Jurkat cell RNA spiked in. CDR3 DNA sequence: TGTGCCAGCAGCTTGGGCGGGGGGGGGATCTACAATGAGCAGTTCTTC. Its translation: CASSLGGGGIYNEQFF.